Each of the 2 T cell receptor beta chains below was sequenced from the same sample in a study of blood T cell repertoires in COVID-19. Profiled with immunoSEQ multiplex PCR; TCRdb holds only in-frame clones, not every one. This sample yields around 310,000 clones, of which roughly 90% are seen a single time; about 9.9% belongs to the top ten. Sequencing was done on a sample of PBMCs or T cells enriched from blood (not recorded which). All receptors derive from a woman between 40 and 55 years old who had recovered from COVID-19.

This clone was counted between two and nine times. The rearrangement uses TRBV27 and TRBJ2-3; D is possibly TRBD2 (5 bases). The CDR3 has 14 amino acids. Trimming cost V 5 bases and J 3 bases, with 12 bases left between them. Germline lookup yields CDR1 MNHEY and CDR2 SMNVEV (reference sequence). DNA of the CDR3: TGTGCCAGCAGTCCCCTCCGGGGAACAGATACGCAGTATTTT. It translates to CASSPLRGTDTQYF.

The J gene is TRBJ1-2, the V gene TRBV27, with 10 bases that match TRBD1. Germline V gene data show CDR1 as MNHEY and CDR2 as SMNVEV (reference sequence). This CDR3 has 16 residues. V was pared by 0 bases and J by 4 bases, with 5 bases of the junction left unmatched. CDR3 protein: CASSLSPGQGSYGYTF. As DNA, the CDR3 is TGTGCCAGCAGTTTATCCCCGGGACAGGGGAGCTATGGCTACACCTTC.